The 14 T cell receptor beta chains given below trace back to one sample, sequenced in a study of regulatory T cells in long-lasting Graves disease. The sample's time point: newly diagnosed GD, antithyroid drugs for less than 3 months. Scientists built the TCR library using RNA that was extracted from PBMCs. In building TCR beta libraries, iRepertoire HTBI primers were used together with Arm-PCR of CDR3 regions. One entry per CDR3 protein, called by TCRdb with MiXCR from the multiplex PCR reads. The table has about 450,000 distinct CDR3 sequences, about a sixth seen once; the top ten hold about 11%. These sequences were also reported in another study, on T cells in Graves' hyperthyroidism and ophthalmopathy.

The source was peripheral blood mononuclear cells (PBMCs), collected at new diagnosis, from a patient treated with antithyroid drugs. All receptors derive from a woman in her 30s with Graves disease.

This clonotype came up many times. The chain is built from TRBV24-1 and TRBJ2-1, with 9 bases identical to TRBD2. Germline V gene lookup returns CDR1 KGHDR and CDR2 SFDVKD. The junction had 6 bases not matched to a gene; V was cut back by 2 bases and J by 8 bases. The length of the CDR3 is 15 residues. The CDR3, as DNA: TGTGCCACCAGTGATTGGGCGGGAGGGCCGGATGAGCAGTTCTTC. Its protein is CATSDWAGGPDEQFF.

This sequence joins TRBV7-6 and TRBJ1-6; 7 positions match TRBD1. The CDR3 totals 15 residues. CDR1 is SGHVS, CDR2 FNYEAQ, per germline. J lost 7 bases, V lost 5 bases, and 8 bases had no gene match. DNA of the CDR3: TGTGCCAGCAGCGCCTCCGGGACAGCGAATTCACCCCTCCACTTT. This codes for CASSASGTANSPLHF.

This clonotype was detected ten times or more. The genes are TRBV18 and TRBJ1-4, with D unclear. From germline, CDR1 is KGHSH and CDR2 LQKENI. CDR3 size: 15 residues. The germline V and J ends were trimmed by 4 bases and 0 bases, with 9 bases remaining between them. CDR3 coding DNA: TGTGCCAGCTCACGTAGCCCCGCAACTAATGAAAAACTGTTTTTT. This encodes CASSRSPATNEKLFF.

This clonotype showed up many times. The rearrangement uses TRBV5-1 and TRBJ2-1; 7 bases map to TRBD2. The junction had 14 bases not matched to a gene; V was cut back by 3 bases and J by 8 bases. Germline V lookup: CDR1 SGHRS, CDR2 YFSETQ. This CDR3 has 16 residues. CDR3 in DNA: TGCGCCAGCAGCTGGACGACTAGCTATGTCGGGGATGAGCAGTTCTTC. It specifies CASSWTTSYVGDEQFF.

This clonotype appeared a few times. This chain joins TRBV29-1 and TRBJ2-1; no clear D gene. V shed 1 base and J shed 3 bases, with 4 bases lying between them. The CDR3 extends over 12 amino acids. Germline V CDR1 and CDR2: SQVTM, ANQGSEA. The CDR3 coding sequence is TGCAGCGTTGAAGGTAACTACAATGAGCAGTTCTTC. As protein: CSVEGNYNEQFF.

Ten or more counts support this clonotype. The chain has TRBV28 and TRBJ2-7; 7 positions match TRBD1. With V trimmed by 5 bases and J by 5 bases, 12 bases remained unmatched. The CDR3 has 15 amino acids. CDR1 and CDR2 from the germline V gene are MDHEN and SYDVKM. The CDR3 nucleotides read TGTGCCAGCAGTCTCCCTCCGGGACAGACCAACGAGCAGTACTTC. It encodes CASSLPPGQTNEQYF.

This clonotype was observed many times. The V and J genes are TRBV28 and TRBJ2-7, with 15 bases that match TRBD2. CDR1 is MDHEN and CDR2 is SYDVKM in the germline V gene. CDR3 length: 16 amino acids. V lost 1 base, J lost 6 bases, and 4 bases stayed unmatched. The DNA for the CDR3 is TGTGCCAGCAGTTTATCGGGACTAGCGGGAGGATCCGAGCAGTACTTC. Encoded protein: CASSLSGLAGGSEQYF. Variable domain in full (rest from reference TRBV28 and TRBJ2-7): DVKVTQSSRYLVKRTGEKVFLECVQDMDHENMFWYRQDPGLGLRLIYFSYDVKMKEKGDIPEGYSVSREKKERFSLILESASTNQTSMYLCASSLSGLAGGSEQYFGPGTRLTVT.

This clonotype was observed at least ten times. This chain joins TRBV28 and TRBJ2-1; TRBD2 agrees at 7 bases. The ends lost 4 bases at V and 4 bases at J; junction bases unmatched: 16. Germline CDR1 MDHEN, CDR2 SYDVKM. The length of the CDR3 is 18 residues. CDR3 amino acids: CASSSSSGMAFGYNEQFF. For the CDR3, the DNA is TGTGCCAGCAGTTCATCTAGCGGCATGGCGTTTGGGTACAATGAGCAGTTCTTC.

The chain combines TRBV10-1 with TRBJ2-3; no clear D gene. CDR3 length: 16 residues. V was trimmed by 4 bases and J by 0 bases, leaving 14 bases between them. The V gene's germline CDR1 is WNHNN and CDR2 SYGVQD (reference sequence). The CDR3 DNA sequence: TGCGCCAGCAGTGGGTCGAGACGAACTAGCACAGATACGCAGTATTTT. Residues: CASSGSRRTSTDTQYF.

This clonotype has ten or more counts. The J gene is TRBJ2-7, the V gene TRBV7-9, with 7 bases fitting TRBD2. The germline CDR1 and CDR2 sequences are SEHNR and FQNEAQ (reference sequence). V shed 1 base, J shed 5 bases, and the junction held 8 bases outside the gene matches. This CDR3 region has 15 residues. The CDR3 is CASSLGREWFHEQYF. The CDR3 DNA reads as TGTGCCAGCAGCTTAGGGCGGGAGTGGTTCCACGAGCAGTACTTC.

This chain joins TRBV4-3 and TRBJ2-2, with a tentative D call TRBD2 (5 bases). Germline CDR1 reads LGHNA; CDR2 reads YSLEER. This CDR3 has 15 residues. V dropped 0 bases and J dropped 3 bases, with 8 bases sitting between them. In nucleotides, the CDR3 is TGCGCCAGCAGCCAAGACCTGGGAGACACCGGGGAGCTGTTTTTT. Encoded protein: CASSQDLGDTGELFF.

The rearrangement uses TRBV5-1 and TRBJ2-5; 13 nucleotides line up with TRBD2. The CDR3 runs to 22 residues. Losses at the gene ends were 4 bases for V and 0 bases for J; bases not matched to a gene: 21. In germline, CDR1 is SGHRS, CDR2 YFSETQ. The CDR3: CASSAMTSGRPHLILDQETQYF. Written as DNA, the CDR3 is TGCGCCAGCAGCGCCATGACTAGCGGGAGGCCGCATCTAATCCTAGACCAAGAGACCCAGTACTTC. Supplemented by reference TRBV5-1 and TRBJ2-5, the full variable domain reads KAGVTQTPRYLIKTRGQQVTLSCSPISGHRSVSWYQQTPGQGLQFLFEYFSETQRNKGNFPGRFSGRQFSNSRSEMNVSTLELGDSALYLCASSAMTSGRPHLILDQETQYFGPGTRLLVL.

This clonotype was seen repeatedly, ten times or more. The genes are TRBV29-1 and TRBJ2-1, with 12 positions matching TRBD1. Germline V gene lookup returns CDR1 SQVTM and CDR2 ANQGSEA. Losses at the gene ends were 7 bases for V and 0 bases for J; bases not matched to a gene: 13. The length of the CDR3 is 18 residues. CDR3 bases: TGCAGCGCGGGAGGGACAGGGGGCGAGTGGGACTCCTACAATGAGCAGTTCTTC. It codes for CSAGGTGGEWDSYNEQFF.

This clonotype was observed a few times. V gene TRBV28 combines with J gene TRBJ2-7, with D perhaps TRBD1 (5 bases). The germline V gene has CDR1 MDHEN and CDR2 SYDVKM. V shed 5 bases and J shed 3 bases, with 8 bases lying between them. This CDR3 has 12 amino acids. CDR3 in DNA: TGTGCCAGCAGTCGAGGACACTACGAGCAGTACTTC. It specifies CASSRGHYEQYF.